This paragraph reports one TCR beta chain. Its antigen is currently unknown. Germline loops: CDR1 PRHDT, CDR2 FYEKMQ (reference sequence). V lost 7 bases and J lost 6; bases outside the gene matches: 8. The CDR3 totals 15 residues. The study ran its PCR with 60 Vbeta and 13 Jbeta primers. TCRdb's table, derived via immunoSEQ multiplex PCR, lists solely in-frame clones and lacks some. Seen here are 85,000 to 120,000 clones, around 75% observed once, and the top ten hold over 2.5%. This sample was taken from a study of cytomegalovirus exposure and HLA in healthy donors. Study as a whole: Researchers previously reported finding about 110 million unique TCR beta sequences from around 200 million T cells. The early release's HLA-typed donors yielded 65 million to 85 million unique TCRs.

Study results and limitations: The investigators catalogued 164 TCR beta chains as cytomegalovirus-associated.

Sample: PBMCs. The clonotype was recovered from a female donor in good health and CMV-seronegative. J is TRBJ2-3 and V is TRBV13; TRBD2 aligns across 12 bases. This CDR3 reads CASTPRLAGVDTQYF. DNA of the CDR3: TGTGCCAGCACCCCGCGACTAGCGGGAGTTGATACGCAGTATTTT.